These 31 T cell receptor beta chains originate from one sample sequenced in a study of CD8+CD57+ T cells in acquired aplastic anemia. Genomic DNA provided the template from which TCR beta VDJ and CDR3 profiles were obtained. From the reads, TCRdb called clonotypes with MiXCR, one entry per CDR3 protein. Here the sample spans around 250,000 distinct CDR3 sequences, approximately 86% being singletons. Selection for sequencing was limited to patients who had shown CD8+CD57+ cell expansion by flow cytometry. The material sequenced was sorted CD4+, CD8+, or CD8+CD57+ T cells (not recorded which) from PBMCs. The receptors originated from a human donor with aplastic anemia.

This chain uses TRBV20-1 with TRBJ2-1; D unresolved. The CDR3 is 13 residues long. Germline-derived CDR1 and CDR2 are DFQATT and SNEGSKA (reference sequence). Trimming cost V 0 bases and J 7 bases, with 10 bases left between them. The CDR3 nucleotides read TGCAGTGCTAGAGAGGCCGATTATAATGAGCAGTTCTTC. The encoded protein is CSAREADYNEQFF.

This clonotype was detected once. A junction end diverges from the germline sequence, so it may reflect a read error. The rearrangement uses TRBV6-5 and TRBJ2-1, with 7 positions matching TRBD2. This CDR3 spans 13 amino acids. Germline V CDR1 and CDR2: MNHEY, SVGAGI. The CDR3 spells CVSGGLVIDEQFF. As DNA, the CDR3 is TGTGTCAGCGGCGGACTAGTTATCGATGAGCAGTTCTTC.

CDR3 in amino acids: CASSLARTDTQYFYTF. DNA for the CDR3: TGTGCCAGCAGCTTAGCCCGCACAGATACGCAATATTTCTACACCTTC. The chain carries TRBV7-6 and TRBJ1-2; D gene ambiguous. With 0 bases removed from V and 10 bases from J, the gap between germline ends came to 21 bases. The CDR3 is made up of 16 amino acids. Per germline, CDR1 SGHVS and CDR2 FNYEAQ.

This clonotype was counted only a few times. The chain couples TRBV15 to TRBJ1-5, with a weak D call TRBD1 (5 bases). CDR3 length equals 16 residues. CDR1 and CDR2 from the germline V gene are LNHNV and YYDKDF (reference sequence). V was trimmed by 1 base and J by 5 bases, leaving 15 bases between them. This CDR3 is CATSRVGAAVDQPQHF. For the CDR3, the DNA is TGTGCCACCAGCAGAGTTGGGGCTGCAGTGGATCAGCCCCAGCATTTT.

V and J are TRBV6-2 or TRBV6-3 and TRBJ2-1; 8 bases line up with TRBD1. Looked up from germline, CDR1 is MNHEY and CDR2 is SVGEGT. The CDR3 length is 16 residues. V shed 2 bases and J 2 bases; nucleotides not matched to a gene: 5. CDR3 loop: CASSYGGTGPYNEQFF. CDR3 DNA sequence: TGTGCCAGCAGTTACGGCGGGACAGGCCCCTACAATGAGCAGTTCTTC.

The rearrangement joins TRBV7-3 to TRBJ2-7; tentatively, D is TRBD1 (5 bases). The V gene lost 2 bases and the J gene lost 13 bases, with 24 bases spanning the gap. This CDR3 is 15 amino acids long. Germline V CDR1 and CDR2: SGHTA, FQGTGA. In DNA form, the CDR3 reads TGTGCCAGCAGCTTAGGGGCAGGCTATTGCTACACCTTCTACTTC. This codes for CASSLGAGYCYTFYF. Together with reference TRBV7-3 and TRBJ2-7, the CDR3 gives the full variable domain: GAGVSQTPSNKVTEKGKYVELRCDPISGHTALYWYRQSLGQGPEFLIYFQGTGAADDSGLPNDRFFAVRPEGSVSTLKIQRTERGDSAVYLCASSLGAGYCYTFYFGPGTRLTVT.

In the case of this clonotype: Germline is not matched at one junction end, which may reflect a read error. The CDR3 region has the DNA TGTGCCAGCAGCTTCACTGCAGGGACCGAAGCGCTCTTT. This translates into CASSFTAGTEALF. The gene calls are TRBV7-8 and TRBJ1-1; D may be TRBD1 (5 bases). Germline loops: CDR1 SGHVS, CDR2 FQNEAQ. The CDR3 consists of 13 residues.

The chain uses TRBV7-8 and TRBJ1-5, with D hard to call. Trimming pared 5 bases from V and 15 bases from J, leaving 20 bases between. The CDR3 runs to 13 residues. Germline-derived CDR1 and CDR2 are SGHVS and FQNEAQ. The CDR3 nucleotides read TGTGCCAGCAGCCATAATCCAACTGAGACACCGCATTTT. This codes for CASSHNPTETPHF.

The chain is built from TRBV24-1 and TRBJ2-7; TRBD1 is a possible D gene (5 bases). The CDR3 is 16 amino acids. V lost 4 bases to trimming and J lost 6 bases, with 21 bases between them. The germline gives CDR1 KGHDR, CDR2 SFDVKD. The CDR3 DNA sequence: TGTGCCACCAGTGACAAGAAAAAGGGGAACCTGGCCGAGCAGTACGTC. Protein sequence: CATSDKKKGNLAEQYV.

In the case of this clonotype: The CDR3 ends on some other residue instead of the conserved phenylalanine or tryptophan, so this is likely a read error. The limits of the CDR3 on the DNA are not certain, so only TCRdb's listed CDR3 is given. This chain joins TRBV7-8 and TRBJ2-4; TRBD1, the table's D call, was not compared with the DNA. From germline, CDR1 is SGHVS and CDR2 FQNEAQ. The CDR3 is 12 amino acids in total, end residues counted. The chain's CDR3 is CASSVHADGTAL.

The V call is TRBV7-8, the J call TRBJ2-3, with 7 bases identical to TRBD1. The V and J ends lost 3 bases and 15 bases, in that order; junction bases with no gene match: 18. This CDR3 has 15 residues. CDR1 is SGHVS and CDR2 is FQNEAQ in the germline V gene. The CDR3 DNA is TGTGCCAGCAGCTTTCATCCAGACGGGACAGCTCCTTCCTATTTT. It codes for CASSFHPDGTAPSYF.

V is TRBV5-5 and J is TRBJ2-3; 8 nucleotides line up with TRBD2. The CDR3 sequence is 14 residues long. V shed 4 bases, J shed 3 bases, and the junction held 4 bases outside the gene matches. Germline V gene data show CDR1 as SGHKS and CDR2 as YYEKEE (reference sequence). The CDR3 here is CASSVAGITDTQYF. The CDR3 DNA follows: TGTGCCAGCAGCGTAGCGGGAATAACAGATACGCAGTATTTT.

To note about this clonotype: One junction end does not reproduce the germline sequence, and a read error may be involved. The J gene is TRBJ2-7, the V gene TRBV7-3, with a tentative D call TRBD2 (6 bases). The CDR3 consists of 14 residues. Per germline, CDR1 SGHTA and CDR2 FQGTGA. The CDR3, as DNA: TGTGCCAGCAGTTTTAGCGGCACTTGCGGAGAGACCCAGTTC. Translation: CASSFSGTCGETQF. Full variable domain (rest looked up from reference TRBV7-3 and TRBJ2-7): GAGVSQTPSNKVTEKGKYVELRCDPISGHTALYWYRQSLGQGPEFLIYFQGTGAADDSGLPNDRFFAVRPEGSVSTLKIQRTERGDSAVYLCASSFSGTCGETQFGPGTRLTVT.

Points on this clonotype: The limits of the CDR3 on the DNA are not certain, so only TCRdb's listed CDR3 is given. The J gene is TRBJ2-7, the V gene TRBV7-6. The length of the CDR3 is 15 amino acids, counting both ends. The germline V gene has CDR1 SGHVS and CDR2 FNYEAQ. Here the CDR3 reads CASSTLQETQYFGYV.

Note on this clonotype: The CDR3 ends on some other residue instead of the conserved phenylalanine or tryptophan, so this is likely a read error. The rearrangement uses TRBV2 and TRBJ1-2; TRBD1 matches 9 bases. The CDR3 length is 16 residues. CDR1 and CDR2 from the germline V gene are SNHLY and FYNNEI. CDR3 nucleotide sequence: TGTGCCAGCAGCGAAGGGGACAGGGACTCGGACTATTGCTACACCTGC. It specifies CASSEGDRDSDYCYTC.

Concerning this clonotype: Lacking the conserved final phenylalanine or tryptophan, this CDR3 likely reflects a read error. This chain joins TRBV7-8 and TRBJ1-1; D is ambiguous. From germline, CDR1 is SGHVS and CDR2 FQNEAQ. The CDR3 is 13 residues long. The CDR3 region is CASSLTGTTEAFY. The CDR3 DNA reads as TGTGCCAGTAGCTTGACGGGAACCACTGAAGCTTTCTAT.

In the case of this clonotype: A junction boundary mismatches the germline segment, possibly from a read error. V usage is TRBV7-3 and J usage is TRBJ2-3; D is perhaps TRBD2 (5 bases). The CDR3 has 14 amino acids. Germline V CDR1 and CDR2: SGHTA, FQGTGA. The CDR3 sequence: CASSPEGLQFTPPF. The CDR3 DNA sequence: TGTGCCAGCAGCCCAGAGGGATTACAATTCACCCCTCCATTT.

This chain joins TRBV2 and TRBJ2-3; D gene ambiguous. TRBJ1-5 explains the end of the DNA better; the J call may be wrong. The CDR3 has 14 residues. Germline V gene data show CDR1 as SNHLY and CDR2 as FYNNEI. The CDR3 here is CASSVSISNQPQHF. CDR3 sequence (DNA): TGTGCCAGCAGTGTGTCGATTAGCAATCAGCCCCAGCATTTT.

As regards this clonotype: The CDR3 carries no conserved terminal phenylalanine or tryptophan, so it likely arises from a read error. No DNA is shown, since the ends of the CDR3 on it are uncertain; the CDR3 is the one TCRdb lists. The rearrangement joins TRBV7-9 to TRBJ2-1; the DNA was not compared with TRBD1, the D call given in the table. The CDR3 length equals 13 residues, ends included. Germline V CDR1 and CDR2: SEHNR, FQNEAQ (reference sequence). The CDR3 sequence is CASSFTGTTETQY.

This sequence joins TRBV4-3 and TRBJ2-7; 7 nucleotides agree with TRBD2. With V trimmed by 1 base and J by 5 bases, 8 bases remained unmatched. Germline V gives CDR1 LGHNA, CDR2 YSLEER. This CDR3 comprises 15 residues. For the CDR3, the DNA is TGCGCCAGCAGCCAAGGGGGAGGGACTTATCACGAGCAGTACTTC. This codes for CASSQGGGTYHEQYF.

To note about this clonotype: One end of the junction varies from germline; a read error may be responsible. The CDR3 DNA reads as TGTGCCAGTAGTATGGGGGGAGGACCCGACAATCAGCAGTTCTTC. It yields the protein CASSMGGGPDNQQFF. The rearrangement uses TRBV7-2 and TRBJ2-1, with a weak D call TRBD2 (6 bases). The CDR3 contains 15 residues. Germline CDR1 and CDR2: SGHTA and FQGNSA. The full variable domain, in which reference TRBV7-2 and TRBJ2-1 provide the parts outside the CDR3, is GAGVSQSPSNKVTEKGKDVELRCDPISGHTALYWYRQSLGQGLEFLIYFQGNSAPDKSGLPSDRFSAERTGGSVSTLTIQRTQQEDSAVYLCASSMGGGPDNQQFFGPGTRLTVL.

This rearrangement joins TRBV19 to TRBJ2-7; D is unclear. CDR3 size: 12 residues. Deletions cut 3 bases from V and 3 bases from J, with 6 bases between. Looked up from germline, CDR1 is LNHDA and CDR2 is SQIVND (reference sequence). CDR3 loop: CASSMVGYEQYF. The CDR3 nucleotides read TGTGCCAGTAGTATGGTCGGCTACGAGCAGTACTTC. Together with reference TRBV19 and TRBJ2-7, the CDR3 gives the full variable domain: DGGITQSPKYLFRKEGQNVTLSCEQNLNHDAMYWYRQDPGQGLRLIYYSQIVNDFQKGDIAEGYSVSREKKESFPLTVTSAQKNPTAFYLCASSMVGYEQYFGPGTRLTVT.

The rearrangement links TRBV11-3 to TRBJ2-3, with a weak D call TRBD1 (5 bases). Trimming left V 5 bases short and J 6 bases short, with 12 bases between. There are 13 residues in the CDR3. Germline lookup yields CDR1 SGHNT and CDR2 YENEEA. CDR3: CASSARPGDTQYF. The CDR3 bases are TGTGCCAGCAGCGCGCGGCCAGGGGATACGCAGTATTTT.

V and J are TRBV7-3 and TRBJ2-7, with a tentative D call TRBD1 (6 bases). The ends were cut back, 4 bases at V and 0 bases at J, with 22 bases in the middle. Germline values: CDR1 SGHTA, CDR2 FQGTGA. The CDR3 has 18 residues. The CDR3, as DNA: TGTGCCAGCAGCTCATATAGAAACAGGACAGACCTCTCCTACGAGCAGTACGTC. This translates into CASSSYRNRTDLSYEQYV.

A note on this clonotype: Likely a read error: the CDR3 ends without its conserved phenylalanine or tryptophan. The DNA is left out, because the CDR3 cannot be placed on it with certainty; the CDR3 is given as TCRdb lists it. The chain's CDR3 is CASKQGDYGYTFGS. The rearrangement links TRBV2 to TRBJ2-3; no DNA check was done on the table's D call, TRBD1. Inclusive of both ends, the CDR3 amounts to 14 amino acids. Per germline, CDR1 SNHLY and CDR2 FYNNEI.

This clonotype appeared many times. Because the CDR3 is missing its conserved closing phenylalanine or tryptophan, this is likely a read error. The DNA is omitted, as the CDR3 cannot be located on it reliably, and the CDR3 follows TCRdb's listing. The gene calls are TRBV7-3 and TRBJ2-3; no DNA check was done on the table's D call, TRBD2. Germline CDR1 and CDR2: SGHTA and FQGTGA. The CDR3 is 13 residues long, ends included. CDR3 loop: CASSLSGGGQDEA.

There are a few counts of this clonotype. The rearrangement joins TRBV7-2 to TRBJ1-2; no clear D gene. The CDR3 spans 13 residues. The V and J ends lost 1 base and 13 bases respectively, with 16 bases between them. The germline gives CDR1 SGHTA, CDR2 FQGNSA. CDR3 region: CASSLGLAGGSTF. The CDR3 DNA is TGTGCCAGCAGCTTAGGGCTTGCAGGTGGTTCCACCTTC. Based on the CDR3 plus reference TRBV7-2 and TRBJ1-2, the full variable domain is GAGVSQSPSNKVTEKGKDVELRCDPISGHTALYWYRQSLGQGLEFLIYFQGNSAPDKSGLPSDRFSAERTGGSVSTLTIQRTQQEDSAVYLCASSLGLAGGSTFGSGTRLTVV.

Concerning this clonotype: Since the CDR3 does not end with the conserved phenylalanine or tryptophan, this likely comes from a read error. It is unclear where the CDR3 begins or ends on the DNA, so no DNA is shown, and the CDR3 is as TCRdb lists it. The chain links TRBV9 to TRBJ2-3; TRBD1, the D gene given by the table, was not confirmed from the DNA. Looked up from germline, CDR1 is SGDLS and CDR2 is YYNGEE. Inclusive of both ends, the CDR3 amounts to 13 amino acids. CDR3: CASSGRRDRRPCV.

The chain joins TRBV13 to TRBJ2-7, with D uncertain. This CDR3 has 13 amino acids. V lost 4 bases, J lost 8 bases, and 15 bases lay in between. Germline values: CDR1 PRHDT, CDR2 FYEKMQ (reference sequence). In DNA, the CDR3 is TGTGCCAGCAGCTCAGAACTTCAGCGTCAGCAGTACGTC. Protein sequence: CASSSELQRQQYV.

CDR3 loop: CASSLAGGAKKYF. In DNA form, the CDR3 reads TGTGCCAGCAGCTTAGCGGGAGGTGCCAAGAAGTATTTT. This sequence joins TRBV7-3 and TRBJ2-3, with TRBD2 matching over 8 bases. Per the germline V gene, CDR1 is SGHTA and CDR2 is FQGTGA. V lost 2 bases, J lost 13 bases, and 8 bases stayed unmatched. This CDR3 has 13 amino acids.

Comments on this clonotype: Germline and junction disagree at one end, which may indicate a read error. CDR3 sequence reads: CAISLGGVNDQPQHF. As DNA, the CDR3 is TGTGCCATCAGCTTGGGGGGAGTTAACGATCAGCCGCAGCATTTT. The chain carries TRBV7-8 and TRBJ1-5; weak D call: TRBD1 (5 bases). Germline lookup yields CDR1 SGHVS and CDR2 FQNEAQ. The CDR3 extends over 15 amino acids.